This T cell receptor (beta chain) was found in a study of blood T cell repertoires in COVID-19. Authors' analysis steps: For nucleated cells, counts were estimated from reference gene primer amplification. TCRdb's copy holds only in-frame clones and misses some; the assay was immunoSEQ multiplex PCR. D and trimming were read from the DNA, whereas the V and J calls and clone size are those reported in that table. Among around 280,000 clones, 85% to 90% were seen once, and the ten largest hold over 9%. This CDR3 is built from 17 residues. J gave up 2 bases and V 5 bases, and 10 bases lay outside the gene matches. Germline CDR1 reads MNHNY; CDR2 reads SVGAGI (reference sequence).

The receptor was isolated from a woman aged 25 to 39 with COVID-19, enrolled during active disease. Material for sequencing was peripheral blood. The V call is TRBV6-6, the J call TRBJ2-5; TRBD1 agrees at 11 bases. The CDR3 spells CASSPGQGARGQETQYF. Here the CDR3 DNA reads TGTGCCAGCAGTCCCGGACAGGGGGCGAGGGGGCAAGAGACCCAGTACTTC.